This is a list of T cell receptor beta chains from one sample in a study of blood T cells in healthy people across ages. TCRdb independently ran MiXCR on the 5' RACE reads; one entry per CDR3 protein. The table shows around 1,100,000 distinct CDR3 sequences, with less than 45% occurring only once. Sequences were obtained from blood. Receptors originate from a man younger than 30 in good health. Both conserved end residues are part of each CDR3. The order of the fields is clone size, J gene, D gene, V gene, CDR3 protein, CDR3 DNA. A D gene is named only where the DNA matches it firmly. Some rows mark clone size as missing; the rest say once, few, many or name a class of expanded clone.

clone size: .; J gene: TRBJ2-1; D gene: TRBD1; V gene: TRBV5-6; CDR3 protein: CASSSDRGPSYNEQFF; CDR3 DNA: TGTGCCAGCAGCTCAGACAGGGGGCCTTCCTACAATGAGCAGTTCTTC
clone size: few; J gene: TRBJ2-7; D gene: .; V gene: TRBV21-1; CDR3 protein: CASSKRPIAYEQYF; CDR3 DNA: TGTGCCAGCAGCAAAAGACCGATAGCCTACGAGCAGTACTTC
clone size: .; J gene: TRBJ1-3; D gene: .; V gene: TRBV12-3/TRBV12-4; CDR3 protein: CASSLKAGGNTIYF; CDR3 DNA: TGTGCCAGCAGTTTAAAGGCCGGTGGAAACACCATATATTTT
clone size: few; J gene: TRBJ2-7; D gene: .; V gene: TRBV29-1; CDR3 protein: CSVEDLGQSNEQYF; CDR3 DNA: TGCAGCGTTGAAGATCTAGGACAGAGCAACGAGCAGTACTTC
clone size: .; J gene: TRBJ2-1; D gene: .; V gene: TRBV7-2; CDR3 protein: CASSLAGGVGYNEQFF; CDR3 DNA: TGTGCCAGCAGCTTAGCAGGCGGGGTCGGCTACAATGAGCAGTTCTTC
clone size: .; J gene: TRBJ2-3; D gene: .; V gene: TRBV27; CDR3 protein: CASSSELSTDTQYF; CDR3 DNA: TGTGCCAGCAGTTCAGAATTAAGCACAGATACGCAGTATTTT
clone size: few; J gene: TRBJ2-1; D gene: TRBD2; V gene: TRBV4-3; CDR3 protein: CASSQEGGGAVNEQFF; CDR3 DNA: TGCGCCAGCAGCCAAGAAGGCGGGGGGGCCGTCAATGAGCAGTTCTTC
clone size: .; J gene: TRBJ1-4; D gene: .; V gene: TRBV6-2/TRBV6-3; CDR3 protein: CASSYGGSATNEKLFF; CDR3 DNA: TGTGCCAGCAGTTACGGCGGCAGCGCAACTAATGAAAAACTGTTTTTT
clone size: few; J gene: TRBJ2-1; D gene: TRBD2; V gene: TRBV20-1; CDR3 protein: CSARGRLAGSNEQFF; CDR3 DNA: TGCAGTGCTAGAGGTCGTCTAGCGGGGAGTAATGAGCAGTTCTTC
clone size: few; J gene: TRBJ1-2; D gene: .; V gene: TRBV4-3; CDR3 protein: CASSQDVGRANYGYTF; CDR3 DNA: TGCGCCAGCAGCCAAGATGTCGGCAGAGCTAACTATGGCTACACCTTC
clone size: .; J gene: TRBJ1-2; D gene: .; V gene: TRBV5-1; CDR3 protein: CASSLYGGYYGYTF; CDR3 DNA: TGCGCCAGCAGCTTATACGGGGGGTACTATGGCTACACCTTC
clone size: few; J gene: TRBJ2-7; D gene: .; V gene: TRBV2; CDR3 protein: CASSPTGLRISYEQYF; CDR3 DNA: TGTGCCAGCAGCCCTACGGGACTGCGGATCTCCTACGAGCAGTACTTC
clone size: .; J gene: TRBJ2-6; D gene: .; V gene: TRBV27; CDR3 protein: CASSLYQIPGANVLTF; CDR3 DNA: TGTGCCAGCAGTTTATATCAGATCCCTGGGGCCAACGTCCTGACTTTC
clone size: .; J gene: TRBJ1-1; D gene: .; V gene: TRBV6-2/TRBV6-3; CDR3 protein: CASSSWDGTSAFF; CDR3 DNA: TGTGCCAGCAGTTCCTGGGATGGCACGAGCGCTTTCTTT
clone size: .; J gene: TRBJ2-1; D gene: .; V gene: TRBV20-1; CDR3 protein: CSARPIGNEQFF; CDR3 DNA: TGCAGTGCCCGCCCCATTGGGAATGAGCAGTTCTTC
clone size: few; J gene: TRBJ2-7; D gene: .; V gene: TRBV7-8; CDR3 protein: CASSFTHDTSYEQYF; CDR3 DNA: TGTGCCAGCAGCTTCACCCATGACACCTCCTACGAGCAGTACTTC
clone size: .; J gene: TRBJ1-4; D gene: .; V gene: TRBV5-1; CDR3 protein: CASSLGAGDEKLFF; CDR3 DNA: TGCGCCAGCAGCTTAGGTGCAGGGGATGAAAAACTGTTTTTT
clone size: .; J gene: TRBJ2-3; D gene: TRBD2; V gene: TRBV7-2; CDR3 protein: CASSLISGGEGVTQYF; CDR3 DNA: TGTGCCAGCAGCTTAATCAGCGGGGGTGAGGGGGTTACGCAGTATTTT
clone size: few; J gene: TRBJ2-7; D gene: TRBD1; V gene: TRBV5-1; CDR3 protein: CASSLGYDREYEQYF; CDR3 DNA: TGCGCCAGCAGCTTGGGGTACGACAGGGAATACGAGCAGTACTTC
clone size: .; J gene: TRBJ1-1; D gene: TRBD1; V gene: TRBV5-1; CDR3 protein: CASTRTRGDHGTEAFF; CDR3 DNA: TGCGCCAGCACCCGTACCAGGGGGGACCATGGGACTGAAGCTTTCTTT
clone size: .; J gene: TRBJ2-2; D gene: .; V gene: TRBV12-3/TRBV12-4; CDR3 protein: CASSFWAGNTGELFF; CDR3 DNA: TGTGCCAGCAGTTTTTGGGCCGGGAACACCGGGGAGCTGTTTTTT
clone size: .; J gene: TRBJ1-5; D gene: .; V gene: TRBV20-1; CDR3 protein: CSALATVHQPQHF; CDR3 DNA: TGCAGTGCTCTCGCCACAGTTCATCAGCCCCAGCATTTT
clone size: .; J gene: TRBJ1-5; D gene: .; V gene: TRBV27; CDR3 protein: CASSPHPSEGNQPQHF; CDR3 DNA: TGTGCCAGCAGTCCACACCCGAGTGAAGGCAATCAGCCCCAGCATTTT
clone size: many; J gene: TRBJ1-2; D gene: .; V gene: TRBV12-3/TRBV12-4; CDR3 protein: CASSYRDNYGYTF; CDR3 DNA: TGTGCCAGCAGTTACAGGGACAACTATGGCTACACCTTC
clone size: .; J gene: TRBJ2-5; D gene: .; V gene: TRBV6-2/TRBV6-3; CDR3 protein: CASSNPRQGNSQETQYF; CDR3 DNA: TGTGCCAGCAGTAATCCGCGGCAGGGGAACTCTCAAGAGACCCAGTACTTC
clone size: few; J gene: TRBJ2-3; D gene: TRBD2; V gene: TRBV7-3; CDR3 protein: CASSLMGGGSTDTQYF; CDR3 DNA: TGTGCCAGCAGCTTAATGGGGGGGGGGAGCACAGATACGCAGTATTTT
clone size: .; J gene: TRBJ1-6; D gene: .; V gene: TRBV30; CDR3 protein: CAWGDGYNSPLHF; CDR3 DNA: TGTGCCTGGGGAGACGGCTATAATTCACCCCTCCACTTT
clone size: .; J gene: TRBJ1-5; D gene: TRBD1; V gene: TRBV6-2/TRBV6-3; CDR3 protein: CASSRATGVRQPQHF; CDR3 DNA: TGTGCCAGCAGTCGAGCGACAGGGGTTAGGCAGCCCCAGCATTTT
clone size: .; J gene: TRBJ2-3; D gene: .; V gene: TRBV28; CDR3 protein: CASSLYSMDTQYF; CDR3 DNA: TGTGCCAGCAGTTTATACTCCATGGATACGCAGTATTTT
clone size: .; J gene: TRBJ2-1; D gene: .; V gene: TRBV7-9; CDR3 protein: CASSLSAMAAYNEQFF; CDR3 DNA: TGTGCCAGCAGCTTATCTGCTATGGCTGCCTACAATGAGCAGTTCTTC
clone size: few; J gene: TRBJ1-5; D gene: .; V gene: TRBV10-3; CDR3 protein: CATRTGLDQPQHF; CDR3 DNA: TGTGCCACAAGGACCGGATTGGATCAGCCCCAGCATTTT
clone size: many; J gene: TRBJ2-1; D gene: .; V gene: TRBV15; CDR3 protein: CATSAGFSYNEQFF; CDR3 DNA: TGTGCCACCAGCGCAGGGTTTTCCTACAATGAGCAGTTCTTC
clone size: few; J gene: TRBJ1-6; D gene: TRBD1; V gene: TRBV7-9; CDR3 protein: CASSGQENSPLHF; CDR3 DNA: TGTGCCAGCAGCGGACAGGAAAATTCACCCCTCCACTTT
clone size: few; J gene: TRBJ1-1; D gene: .; V gene: TRBV3-1; CDR3 protein: CASSQRINEAFF; CDR3 DNA: TGTGCCAGCAGCCAAAGAATTAATGAAGCTTTCTTT
clone size: few; J gene: TRBJ1-1; D gene: .; V gene: TRBV7-3; CDR3 protein: CASSLTASWDTEAFF; CDR3 DNA: TGTGCCAGCAGCTTAACGGCCAGCTGGGACACTGAAGCTTTCTTT
clone size: .; J gene: TRBJ2-5; D gene: TRBD2; V gene: TRBV9; CDR3 protein: CASSSRGEGDEQYF; CDR3 DNA: TGTGCCAGCAGCTCCCGAGGGGAGGGCGATGAGCAGTACTTC
clone size: many; J gene: TRBJ2-7; D gene: TRBD2; V gene: TRBV3-1; CDR3 protein: CASSPSGPNSYEQYF; CDR3 DNA: TGTGCCAGCAGTCCTAGCGGACCTAACTCCTACGAGCAGTACTTC
clone size: .; J gene: TRBJ2-1; D gene: TRBD2; V gene: TRBV6-5; CDR3 protein: CASGTTSGGRVAEQFF; CDR3 DNA: TGTGCCAGCGGAACGACTAGCGGGGGGAGGGTAGCAGAGCAGTTCTTC
clone size: few; J gene: TRBJ1-2; D gene: .; V gene: TRBV9; CDR3 protein: CASSVGAGTHGYTF; CDR3 DNA: TGTGCCAGCAGCGTAGGTGCGGGAACACATGGCTACACCTTC
clone size: .; J gene: TRBJ2-1; D gene: .; V gene: TRBV7-2; CDR3 protein: CASTSPTEILDEQFF; CDR3 DNA: TGTGCCAGCACCTCCCCGACAGAAATTTTGGATGAGCAGTTCTTC
clone size: .; J gene: TRBJ1-1; D gene: TRBD1; V gene: TRBV24-1; CDR3 protein: CATKSGGTGDPGSEAFF; CDR3 DNA: TGTGCCACCAAATCTGGCGGGACAGGCGACCCTGGGTCTGAAGCTTTCTTT
clone size: .; J gene: TRBJ1-2; D gene: .; V gene: TRBV5-1; CDR3 protein: CASSLGGPTYGYTF; CDR3 DNA: TGCGCCAGCAGCTTGGGAGGGCCAACATATGGCTACACCTTC